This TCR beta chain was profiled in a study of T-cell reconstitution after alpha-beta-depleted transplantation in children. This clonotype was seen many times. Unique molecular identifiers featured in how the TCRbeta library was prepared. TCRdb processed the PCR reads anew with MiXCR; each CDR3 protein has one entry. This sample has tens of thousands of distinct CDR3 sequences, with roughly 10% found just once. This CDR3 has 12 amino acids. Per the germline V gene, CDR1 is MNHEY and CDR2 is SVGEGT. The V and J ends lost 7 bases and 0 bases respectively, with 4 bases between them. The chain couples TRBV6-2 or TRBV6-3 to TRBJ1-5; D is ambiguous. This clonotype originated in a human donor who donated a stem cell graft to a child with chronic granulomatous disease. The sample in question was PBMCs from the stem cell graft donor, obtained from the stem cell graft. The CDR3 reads CASTDSNQPQHF. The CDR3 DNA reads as TGTGCCAGCACTGATAGCAATCAGCCCCAGCATTTT.